Listed below are T cell receptor beta chains from one sample, sequenced in a study of shared clonotypes between healthy human individuals. Assay: immunoSEQ multiplex PCR; the TCRdb copy retains only in-frame clones and omits some. The table lists 2 million or so clones, approximately 94% of them singletons, with 1.1% in the top ten. The sequenced sample was naive CD8+ T cells sorted from blood. These TCRs come from a man between 18 and 29 years old in good health. The CDR3 runs from the conserved cysteine through the conserved F or W. The order of the fields is D gene, V gene, clone size, J gene, CDR3 protein, CDR3 DNA. The D gene is left open where the match is weak. For some rows the clone size is stated as once, few or many, or as a class when expanded; others skip it.

.	TRBV2	.	TRBJ2-7	CASSEGRVATYEQYF	TGTGCCAGCAGTGAAGGCAGGGTAGCGACCTACGAGCAGTACTTC
TRBD2	TRBV5-1	.	TRBJ2-2	CASSPGGTNTGELFF	TGCGCCAGCAGCCCGGGAGGCACGAACACCGGGGAGCTGTTTTTT
.	TRBV27	.	TRBJ2-7	CASSFGVRSEQYF	TGTGCCAGCAGTTTCGGGGTTAGGTCCGAGCAGTACTTC
.	TRBV7-9	.	TRBJ1-1	CASSQPVGDTEAFF	TGTGCCAGCAGCCAACCCGTGGGAGACACTGAAGCTTTCTTT
TRBD1	TRBV18	.	TRBJ1-1	CASSPGQGEWNTEAFF	TGTGCCAGCTCACCAGGACAGGGGGAATGGAACACTGAAGCTTTCTTT
TRBD1	TRBV5-1	.	TRBJ1-1	CASSAFSGTANTEAFF	TGCGCCAGCAGCGCCTTTTCCGGGACAGCAAACACTGAAGCTTTCTTT
.	TRBV30	once	TRBJ2-7	CAWSGQSFYEQYF	TGTGCCTGGAGTGGACAGTCCTTCTACGAGCAGTACTTC
.	TRBV28	.	TRBJ2-5	CASSLWAGAETQYF	TGTGCCAGCAGTTTATGGGCAGGGGCAGAGACCCAGTACTTC
.	TRBV27	.	TRBJ2-7	CASSPRPGEEGYEQYF	TGTGCCAGCAGTCCACGGCCAGGGGAAGAGGGCTACGAGCAGTACTTC
.	TRBV11-1	.	TRBJ2-7	CASSLRSSYEQYF	TGTGCCAGCAGCTTAAGGAGCTCCTACGAGCAGTACTTC
.	TRBV10-3	.	TRBJ1-1	CAISEGDEAFF	TGTGCCATCAGTGAGGGTGATGAAGCTTTCTTT
.	TRBV4-2	.	TRBJ2-3	CASSQDPPGALTDTQYF	TGTGCCAGCAGCCAAGATCCTCCGGGGGCCCTCACAGATACGCAGTATTTT
.	TRBV4-3	.	TRBJ2-7	CAITDPPQTDEQYF	TGCGCCATTACGGACCCACCCCAGACCGACGAGCAGTACTTC
TRBD2	TRBV7-9	.	TRBJ2-1	CASSTGGEQFF	TGTGCCAGCAGCACGGGAGGGGAGCAGTTCTTC
.	TRBV6-4	.	TRBJ1-5	CASTPQPQHF	TGTGCCAGCACGCCGCAGCCCCAGCATTTT